The 28 T cell receptor beta chains presented below share a single source sample, sequenced in a study of blood T cell repertoires in COVID-19. Profiled with immunoSEQ multiplex PCR; TCRdb holds only in-frame clones, not every one. The data show approximately 54,000 clones, roughly 80% seen once. Sample: peripheral blood. These receptors were taken from a woman aged 60-75 years with acute or convalescent COVID-19.

The gene calls are TRBV7-2 and TRBJ1-5, with TRBD1 matching over 7 bases. J was trimmed by 0 bases and V by 5 bases; bases with no gene match: 4. This CDR3 comprises 15 residues. Germline V gene lookup returns CDR1 SGHTA and CDR2 FQGNSA. The DNA of the CDR3 is TGTGCCAGCAGCCCTGACAGGGTTAGCAATCAGCCCCAGCATTTT. Encoded protein: CASSPDRVSNQPQHF.

This chain connects TRBV21-1 to TRBJ2-1; the D call of TRBD1 is as the table states it, not checked on the DNA. TRBV21-1 is recorded as a pseudogene. This CDR3 is 20 amino acids long. CDR3 nucleotides: TGTGCCAGCAGCAAAGGAAACAGGGGGCCAAATTCTAGCTCCTACAATGAGCAGTTCTTC. Translation: CASSKGNRGPNSSSYNEQFF.

The J gene is TRBJ2-7, the V gene TRBV5-1; 10 nucleotides line up with TRBD1. The CDR3 runs to 16 residues. V shed 0 bases, J shed 4 bases, and the junction held 7 bases outside the gene matches. Germline CDR1 and CDR2: SGHRS and YFSETQ. In nucleotides, the CDR3 is TGCGCCAGCAGCTTGGCCCCGGGACAGGGGCCTTACGAGCAGTACTTC. Its protein product is CASSLAPGQGPYEQYF.

The chain couples TRBV29-1 to TRBJ1-4; TRBD1 aligns across 9 bases. The V and J ends lost 7 bases and 4 bases, in that order; junction bases with no gene match: 7. The CDR3 totals 14 residues. Germline V gene lookup returns CDR1 SQVTM and CDR2 ANQGSEA. The CDR3 region has the DNA TGCAGCGCAGGGACAGGGACAATTAATGAAAAACTGTTTTTT. It specifies CSAGTGTINEKLFF.

The V and J genes are TRBV14 and TRBJ2-5; weak D call: TRBD2 (5 bases). Germline lookup yields CDR1 SGHDN and CDR2 FVKESK. Trimming pared 0 bases from V and 5 bases from J, leaving 16 bases between. CDR3 size: 16 residues. In nucleotides, the CDR3 is TGTGCCAGCAGCCAAGATTCCGCTGTACGGGGTGAGACCCAGTACTTC. Its translation: CASSQDSAVRGETQYF.

This rearrangement joins TRBV7-9 to TRBJ2-5; a possible D gene is TRBD2 (6 bases). The germline V gene has CDR1 SEHNR and CDR2 FQNEAQ (reference sequence). V lost 1 base to trimming and J lost 2 bases, with 14 bases between them. This CDR3 contains 16 residues. The DNA for the CDR3 is TGTGCCAGCAGCTTAGTTGATAGCGGCCCACAAGAGACCCAGTACTTC. It yields the protein CASSLVDSGPQETQYF.

CDR3 sequence: CASSDKHSSYNEQFF. The CDR3 nucleotides are TGTGCCAGCAGTGATAAGCACAGCTCCTACAATGAGCAGTTCTTC. The chain recombines TRBV6-1 with TRBJ2-1; D is uncertain. Deletions cut 3 bases from V and 0 bases from J, with 9 bases between. Germline CDR1 MNHNS, CDR2 SASEGT. The CDR3 totals 15 residues.

The J gene is TRBJ2-7, the V gene TRBV5-6; the match to TRBD2 covers 11 bases. The CDR3 sequence is 15 residues long. Germline trimming cut 2 bases from V and 3 bases from J; bases unmatched to any gene: 4. Germline V lookup: CDR1 SGHDT, CDR2 YYEEEE. For the CDR3, the DNA is TGTGCCAGCAGCTTAAGAGGACTAGCGGGCTACGAGCAGTACTTC. Amino acid sequence: CASSLRGLAGYEQYF.

The chain is built from TRBV6-5 and TRBJ1-5; the D is unclear. The CDR3 covers 14 residues. Trimming took off 5 bases at V and 4 bases at J, with 12 bases between the two ends. Germline V gives CDR1 MNHEY, CDR2 SVGAGI. The CDR3 DNA reads TGTGCCAGCAGTCGAGCCTCGGGAAATCAGCCCCAGCATTTT. Translated, it gives CASSRASGNQPQHF.

This clone has only one observation. The chain is built from TRBV4-2 and TRBJ2-2, with 7 nucleotides matching TRBD1. Germline CDR1 LGHNA, CDR2 YNFKEQ. The CDR3 runs 17 residues. Trimming took 0 bases from V and 0 from J; bases not matched to a gene: 4. The CDR3 nucleotides are TGTGCCAGCAGCCAAGATGTGGGACAGTCGAACACCGGGGAGCTGTTTTTT. The encoded protein is CASSQDVGQSNTGELFF.

The chain carries TRBV5-1 and TRBJ1-1; TRBD1 might be the D (5 bases). This CDR3 is built from 14 residues. V lost 4 bases to trimming and J lost 6 bases, with 16 bases between them. CDR1 and CDR2 (germline): SGHRS, YFSETQ. The CDR3 reads CASSPGTPGAEAFF. CDR3 bases: TGCGCCAGCAGCCCAGGGACGCCGGGGGCTGAAGCTTTCTTT.

For the CDR3, the DNA is TGTGCCAGCAGCCCCGGGACAGGGGTGGGCAATGAGCAGTTCTTC. It codes for CASSPGTGVGNEQFF. This chain uses TRBV6-4 with TRBJ2-1, with TRBD1 matching 10 bases. The CDR3 spans 15 residues. Germline trimming cut 6 bases from V and 6 bases from J; bases unmatched to any gene: 8. Germline V lookup: CDR1 MRHNA, CDR2 SNTAGT.

This sequence joins TRBV19 and TRBJ2-3, with 15 bases matching TRBD2. With 5 bases clipped from V and 6 bases from J, the junction kept 3 bases outside the gene matches. Germline V lookup: CDR1 LNHDA, CDR2 SQIVND (reference sequence). This CDR3 region has 15 residues. Written as DNA, the CDR3 is TGTGCCAGTAGTGGACTAGCGGGAGGGGCGGATACGCAGTATTTT. Residues: CASSGLAGGADTQYF.

This clone was counted once. The rearrangement joins TRBV28 to TRBJ1-5; D is ambiguous. CDR1 and CDR2 from the germline V gene are MDHEN and SYDVKM. V gave up 7 bases and J gave up 6 bases, with 13 bases separating them. This CDR3 has 13 amino acids. Written as DNA, the CDR3 is TGTGCCAGCACCATGTCGCGGGCTCAGCCCCAGCATTTT. This sequence encodes CASTMSRAQPQHF.

The count of this clone is one. The chain links TRBV15 to TRBJ2-3; no clear D gene. The CDR3 has 14 residues. The V end was cut by 1 base, the J end by 0 bases, with 5 bases between. Germline assignment: CDR1 LNHNV and CDR2 YYDKDF (reference sequence). The CDR3 here is CATSRAGSTDTQYF. The CDR3 bases are TGTGCCACCAGCAGAGCGGGTAGCACAGATACGCAGTATTTT.

The chain uses TRBV29-1 and TRBJ1-1; TRBD1 aligns across 9 bases. The CDR3 covers 14 residues. Germline-derived CDR1 and CDR2 are SQVTM and ANQGSEA. The J segment lost 4 bases and the V segment lost 5 bases, leaving 8 bases of the junction unmatched. The DNA of the CDR3 is TGCAGCGTTATGGGGACAGGGTCAGGCACTGAAGCTTTCTTT. Its translation is CSVMGTGSGTEAFF.

This sequence joins TRBV7-8 and TRBJ1-3; 7 positions agree with TRBD1. Germline CDR1 is SGHVS and CDR2 is FQNEAQ. V was clipped by 6 bases and J by 0 bases; unmatched bases: 20. The CDR3 spans 20 residues. The CDR3 here is CASSLEGWGQRLISGNTIYF. The CDR3 DNA follows: TGTGCCAGCAGTCTAGAGGGTTGGGGACAGAGACTAATCTCTGGAAACACCATATATTTT. The variable domain in full, completed from reference TRBV7-8 and TRBJ1-3, reads GAGVSQSPRYKVAKRGQDVALRCDPISGHVSLFWYQQALGQGPEFLTYFQNEAQLDKSGLPSDRFFAERPEGSVSTLKIQRTQQEDSAVYLCASSLEGWGQRLISGNTIYFGEGSWLTVV.

The chain has TRBV3-1 (or the pseudogene TRBV3-2) and TRBJ2-2; a weak D match, TRBD2 (5 bases). V dropped 0 bases and J dropped 6 bases, with 17 bases sitting between them. The V gene's germline CDR1 is LGHDT and CDR2 YNNKEL (reference sequence). CDR3 length: 17 amino acids. The CDR3 loop reads CASSQEDRGTKSGELFF. DNA for the CDR3: TGTGCCAGCAGCCAAGAAGACCGGGGTACTAAGTCCGGGGAGCTGTTTTTT.

The V call is TRBV7-9, the J call TRBJ2-6; no clear D gene. V was pared by 1 base and J by 2 bases, with 6 bases between. Germline CDR1 is SEHNR and CDR2 is FQNEAQ (reference sequence). The CDR3 length is 15 residues. The CDR3 loop reads CASSLGQTGANVLTF. The CDR3 DNA reads as TGTGCCAGCAGCTTAGGGCAGACTGGGGCCAACGTCCTGACTTTC. Complete variable domain (other parts from reference TRBV7-9 and TRBJ2-6): DTGVSQNPRHKITKRGQNVTFRCDPISEHNRLYWYRQTLGQGPEFLTYFQNEAQLEKSRLLSDRFSAERPKGSFSTLEIQRTEQGDSAMYLCASSLGQTGANVLTFGAGSRLTVL.

This chain connects TRBV18 to TRBJ2-7, with TRBD1 matching 9 bases. The CDR3 contains 13 residues. V lost 8 bases to trimming and J lost 5 bases; unmatched junction nucleotides: 7. The V gene's germline CDR1 is KGHSH and CDR2 LQKENI. The CDR3 region has the DNA TGTGCCAGCGCCGGGACAGGGTTGAACGAGCAGTACTTC. It codes for CASAGTGLNEQYF.

This chain joins TRBV10-3 and TRBJ2-7; 10 bases fit TRBD2. Germline V gene lookup returns CDR1 ENHRY and CDR2 SYGVKD. There are 16 residues in the CDR3. Trimming took 2 bases from V and 4 from J; bases not matched to a gene: 8. The CDR3, as DNA: TGTGCCATCAGTGAGGCCCTAGCGGGGGAGATTTACGAGCAGTACTTC. It yields the protein CAISEALAGEIYEQYF.

The chain couples TRBV7-9 to TRBJ1-6, with a tentative D call TRBD1 (6 bases). Trimming pared 7 bases from V and 4 bases from J, leaving 14 bases between. From germline, CDR1 is SEHNR and CDR2 FQNEAQ (reference sequence). The CDR3 length is 15 residues. The CDR3 here is CASTLQTGYNSPLHF. The CDR3 DNA reads as TGTGCCAGCACACTACAGACAGGATATAATTCACCCCTCCACTTT. Full variable domain (outside the CDR3, taken from reference TRBV7-9 and TRBJ1-6): DTGVSQNPRHKITKRGQNVTFRCDPISEHNRLYWYRQTLGQGPEFLTYFQNEAQLEKSRLLSDRFSAERPKGSFSTLEIQRTEQGDSAMYLCASTLQTGYNSPLHFGNGTRLTVT.

The chain links TRBV19 to TRBJ1-5, with a weak D call TRBD1 (6 bases). V lost 6 bases and J lost 4, with 16 bases in between. Germline CDR1 LNHDA, CDR2 SQIVND (reference sequence). The CDR3 runs to 15 residues. CDR3 DNA: TGTGCCAGTAGCAAACAGGGATCTTTAAATCAGCCCCAGCATTTT. Translating it yields CASSKQGSLNQPQHF. The whole variable domain, remainder taken from reference TRBV19 and TRBJ1-5, is DGGITQSPKYLFRKEGQNVTLSCEQNLNHDAMYWYRQDPGQGLRLIYYSQIVNDFQKGDIAEGYSVSREKKESFPLTVTSAQKNPTAFYLCASSKQGSLNQPQHFGDGTRLSIL.

The chain employs TRBV27 and TRBJ1-6; TRBD1 matches 8 bases. Germline V gene sequence: CDR1 MNHEY, CDR2 SMNVEV (reference sequence). This CDR3 has 14 amino acids. The trim removed 4 bases at V and 7 bases at J, leaving 3 bases unmatched. The CDR3 is CASSSGTGNSPLHF. For the CDR3, the DNA is TGTGCCAGCAGTTCCGGGACAGGAAATTCACCCCTCCACTTT.

This clone was counted once. This sequence joins TRBV23-1 and TRBJ1-1, with TRBD1 as a possible D gene (6 bases). TRBV23-1 is flagged as an ORF with uncertain function. The CDR3 is made up of 14 amino acids. V was pared by 8 bases and J by 1 base, with 14 bases between. CDR3 sequence (DNA): TGCGCCAGCCGAGAGGGGGGGGCGAACACTGAAGCTTTCTTT. The encoded protein is CASREGGANTEAFF.

The V gene is TRBV30, the J gene TRBJ2-1; tentatively, D is TRBD2 (6 bases). CDR1 GTSNPN and CDR2 SVGIG come from the germline V gene (reference sequence). Between the trimmed V and J ends, which lost 0 bases and 15 bases, there was a span of 15 bases. This CDR3 is 12 amino acids long. This CDR3 reads CAWSVGRESRFF. The CDR3 DNA sequence: TGTGCCTGGAGTGTTGGGCGGGAAAGCCGGTTCTTC.

The chain employs TRBV6-5 and TRBJ1-5, with 8 bases aligning to TRBD1. V gave up 2 bases and J gave up 5 bases; unmatched junction bases: 5. There are 15 residues in the CDR3. In germline, CDR1 is MNHEY, CDR2 SVGAGI. The CDR3 loop is CASSYTTGVDQPQHF. The DNA of the CDR3 is TGTGCCAGCAGTTACACGACAGGGGTTGATCAGCCCCAGCATTTT.

This clone was observed a handful of times. The CDR3, as DNA: TGTGCCATCGCGGGGACTGCCTCAGGGAATCAGCCCCAGCATTTT. Encoded protein: CAIAGTASGNQPQHF. The rearrangement joins TRBV10-3 to TRBJ1-5; weak D call: TRBD1 (5 bases). V was trimmed by 8 bases and J by 4 bases, leaving 18 bases between them. This CDR3 has 15 amino acids. Germline V gives CDR1 ENHRY, CDR2 SYGVKD.